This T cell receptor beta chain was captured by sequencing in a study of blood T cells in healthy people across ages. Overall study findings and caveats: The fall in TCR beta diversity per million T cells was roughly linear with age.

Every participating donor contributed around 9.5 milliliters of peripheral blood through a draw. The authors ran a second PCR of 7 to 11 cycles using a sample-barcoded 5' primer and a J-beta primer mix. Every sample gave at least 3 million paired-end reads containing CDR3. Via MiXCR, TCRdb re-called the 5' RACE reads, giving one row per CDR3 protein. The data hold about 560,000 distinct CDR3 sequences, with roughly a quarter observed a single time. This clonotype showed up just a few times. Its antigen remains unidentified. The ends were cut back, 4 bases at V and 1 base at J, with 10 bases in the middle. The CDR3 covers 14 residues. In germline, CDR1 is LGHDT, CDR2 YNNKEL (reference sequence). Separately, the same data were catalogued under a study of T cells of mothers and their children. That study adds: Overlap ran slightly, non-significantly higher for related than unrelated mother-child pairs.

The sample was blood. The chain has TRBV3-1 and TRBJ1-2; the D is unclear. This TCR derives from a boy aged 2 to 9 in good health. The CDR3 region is CASSPRQSNYGYTF. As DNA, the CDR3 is TGTGCCAGCAGCCCTCGACAAAGTAACTATGGCTACACCTTC.